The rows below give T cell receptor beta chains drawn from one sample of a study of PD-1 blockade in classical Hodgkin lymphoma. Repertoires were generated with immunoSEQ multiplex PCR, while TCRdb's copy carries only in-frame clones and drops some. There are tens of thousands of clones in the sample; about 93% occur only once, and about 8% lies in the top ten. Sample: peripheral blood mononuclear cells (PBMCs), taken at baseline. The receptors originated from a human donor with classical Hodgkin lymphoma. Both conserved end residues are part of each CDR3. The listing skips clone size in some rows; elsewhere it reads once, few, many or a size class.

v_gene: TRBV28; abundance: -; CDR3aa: CASTWPWGNNEQFF
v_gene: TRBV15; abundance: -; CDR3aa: CATSRVGEPSGGELFF
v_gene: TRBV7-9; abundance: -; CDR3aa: CASSLGQINEQYF
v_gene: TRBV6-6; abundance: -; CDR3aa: CASTPFVGAQETQYF
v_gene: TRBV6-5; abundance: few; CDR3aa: CASSRQTPAETQYF
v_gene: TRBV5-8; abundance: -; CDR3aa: CASDGPSPYGEQYF
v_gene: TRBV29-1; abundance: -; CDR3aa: CSGKQGSKNIQYF
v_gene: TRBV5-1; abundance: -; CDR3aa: CASSPSGDPQETQYF
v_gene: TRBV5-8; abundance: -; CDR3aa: CASPAHRGADTSTDTQYF
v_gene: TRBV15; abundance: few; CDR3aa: CATSRDRGREQYF
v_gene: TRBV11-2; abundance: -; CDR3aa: CASSLVAGYELFF
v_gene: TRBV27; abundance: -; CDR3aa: CASSLAGRLPYEQYF
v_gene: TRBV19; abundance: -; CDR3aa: CASSISERDGRLNTEAFF